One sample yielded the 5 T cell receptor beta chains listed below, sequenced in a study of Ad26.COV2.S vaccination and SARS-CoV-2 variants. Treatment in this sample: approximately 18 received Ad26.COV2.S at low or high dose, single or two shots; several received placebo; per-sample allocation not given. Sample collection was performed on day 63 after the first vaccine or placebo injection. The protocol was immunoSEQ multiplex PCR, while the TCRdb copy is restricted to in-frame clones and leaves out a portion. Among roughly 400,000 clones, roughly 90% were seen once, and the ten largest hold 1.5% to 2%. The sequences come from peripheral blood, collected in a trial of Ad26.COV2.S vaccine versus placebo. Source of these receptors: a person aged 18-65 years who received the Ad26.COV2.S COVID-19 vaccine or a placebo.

The CDR3 region has the DNA TGTGCCAGTAGTATGCTGGGAGACACAAAACAGCCCCAGCATTTT. Its translation is CASSMLGDTKQPQHF. The chain couples TRBV19 to TRBJ1-5; the D is unclear. In germline, CDR1 is LNHDA, CDR2 SQIVND (reference sequence). Trimming stripped 3 bases from V and 7 bases from J, with 16 bases between. This CDR3 contains 15 residues.

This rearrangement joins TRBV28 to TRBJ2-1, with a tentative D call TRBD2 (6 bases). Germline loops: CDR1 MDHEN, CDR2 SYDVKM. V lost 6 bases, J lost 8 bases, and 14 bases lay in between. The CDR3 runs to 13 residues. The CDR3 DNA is TGTGCCAGCAGCTGGGGAGGCGGGGATGAGCAGTTCTTC. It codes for CASSWGGGDEQFF.

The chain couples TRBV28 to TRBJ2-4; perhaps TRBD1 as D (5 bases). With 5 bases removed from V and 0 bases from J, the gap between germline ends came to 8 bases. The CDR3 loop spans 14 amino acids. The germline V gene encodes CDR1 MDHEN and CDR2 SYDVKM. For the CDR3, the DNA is TGTGCCAGCAGTGAAGGGGTAGCCAAAAACATTCAGTACTTC. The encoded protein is CASSEGVAKNIQYF.

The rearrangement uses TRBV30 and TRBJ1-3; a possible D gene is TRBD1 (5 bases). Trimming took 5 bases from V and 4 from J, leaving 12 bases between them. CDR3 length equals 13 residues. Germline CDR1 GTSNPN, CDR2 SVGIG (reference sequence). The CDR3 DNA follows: TGTGCCTGGGCAGCGGGGCTAGGAAACACCATATATTTT. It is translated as CAWAAGLGNTIYF.

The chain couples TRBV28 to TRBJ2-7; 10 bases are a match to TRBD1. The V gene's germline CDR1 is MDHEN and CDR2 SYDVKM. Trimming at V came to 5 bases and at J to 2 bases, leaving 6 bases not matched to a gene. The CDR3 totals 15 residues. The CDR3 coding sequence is TGTGCCAGCAGTACCCCTGACAGGGGGCCCTACGAGCAGTACTTC. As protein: CASSTPDRGPYEQYF.